This TCR beta chain came from a study of blood T cells in healthy people across ages. Study findings and constraints: Naive T cell percentage strongly correlated with TCR beta diversity. Older individuals had lower TCR beta diversity per million T cells (the decline was roughly linear).

In the case of this clonotype: Its antigen is currently unknown.

This CDR3 has 17 residues. Germline CDR1 reads LGHDT; CDR2 reads YNNKEL (reference sequence). V was trimmed by 4 bases and J by 0 bases, leaving 13 bases between them. A second about 7 to 11 cycle PCR used barcoded and J-beta primers. One entry per CDR3 protein, called by TCRdb with MiXCR from the 5' RACE reads. The table lists around 600,000 distinct CDR3 sequences, 40% to 55% of them singletons. This TCR derives from a man at least 80 years old in good health. Sequencing was performed on blood. The rearrangement uses TRBV3-1 and TRBJ2-6; TRBD1 is a possible D gene (6 bases). The CDR3 loop reads CASSPETGRSGANVLTF. The CDR3 DNA reads as TGTGCCAGCAGCCCCGAGACAGGACGCTCTGGGGCCAACGTCCTGACTTTC.